These 14 T cell receptor beta chains originate from one sample sequenced in a study of T-cell memory formation after mild COVID-19 (dated by TCRdb to 2020 to 2023). Library construction relied on 5' RACE. For sequencing, an Illumina NovaSeq 6000 was employed. TCRdb trimmed public reads at Q25 via fastp, called clones via MiXCR and kept in-frame beta chains. Under each unique CDR3 protein, matching rows form one entry showing the most common genes and DNA. The sample table holds a few hundred thousand distinct CDR3 sequences, of which roughly an eighth were seen once. The ten largest make up roughly a fifth of the sample. Sequencing input: PBMCs or a T cell subset sorted from them (not recorded which). The source of these receptors is a young man who had mild COVID-19 (a few samples of this study predate the infection). The sample titles of this study are shuffled in the database, so cell type and time point are left out; the donor was told from shared clones.

V usage is TRBV11-3 and J usage is TRBJ2-2; D is possibly TRBD1 or TRBD2 (5 bases each). The V end lost 0 bases, the J end lost 6 bases, and 17 bases lay between the germline ends. CDR3 size: 17 residues. The germline CDR1 and CDR2 sequences are SGHNT and YENEEA. The CDR3 loop reads CASSLDSRVGTAGELFF. For the CDR3, the DNA is TGTGCCAGCAGCTTAGATTCCCGGGTTGGGACGGCCGGGGAGCTGTTTTTT.

This clonotype has a handful of counts. The chain joins TRBV7-6 to TRBJ1-2, with D possibly being TRBD1 (5 bases). This CDR3 comprises 14 residues. V was shortened by 5 bases and J by 1 base, with 11 bases between the two germline ends. Germline V gives CDR1 SGHVS, CDR2 FNYEAQ. CDR3 coding DNA: TGTGCCAGCAGCCCTGGGGCGCATAACTATGGCTACACCTTC. Protein: CASSPGAHNYGYTF. The full variable domain, in which reference TRBV7-6 and TRBJ1-2 provide the parts outside the CDR3, is GAGVSQSPRYKVTKRGQDVALRCDPISGHVSLYWYRQALGQGPEFLTYFNYEAQQDKSGLPNDRFSAERPEGSISTLTIQRTEQRDSAMYRCASSPGAHNYGYTFGSGTRLTVV.

This clonotype was counted ten times or more. The chain couples TRBV5-6 to TRBJ2-3, with a possible D match to TRBD1 (5 bases). The CDR3 is 12 amino acids. The V end was cut by 0 bases, the J end by 10 bases, with 9 bases between. Looked up from germline, CDR1 is SGHDT and CDR2 is YYEEEE. The CDR3 DNA reads TGTGCCAGCAGCTTGGCCAGGGCAGCGCAGTATTTT. Protein product: CASSLARAAQYF.

The chain joins TRBV29-1 to TRBJ1-4; tentatively, D is TRBD1 (6 bases). The CDR3 has 17 residues. The germline CDR1 and CDR2 sequences are SQVTM and ANQGSEA. V shed 1 base and J shed 8 bases, with 23 bases lying between them. CDR3 bases: TGCAGCGTTGAAGGGGGTGAGGTGGGACACGGTCTAGAAAAACTGTTTTTT. This encodes CSVEGGEVGHGLEKLFF. Full variable domain (missing parts from reference TRBV29-1 and TRBJ1-4): SAVISQKPSRDICQRGTSLTIQCQVDSQVTMMFWYRQQPGQSLTLIATANQGSEATYESGFVIDKFPISRPNLTFSTLTVSNMSPEDSSIYLCSVEGGEVGHGLEKLFFGSGTQLSVL.

This clonotype occurred a few times. The chain recombines TRBV6-1 with TRBJ2-2, with 12 bases identical to TRBD2. CDR3 size: 16 residues. The V gene's germline CDR1 is MNHNS and CDR2 SASEGT. V lost 5 bases, J lost 5 bases, and 6 bases stayed unmatched. In DNA, the CDR3 is TGTGCCAGCAGTCTGCTAGCGGGGGGGCCTACCGGGGAGCTGTTTTTT. This codes for CASSLLAGGPTGELFF.

This clonotype has a count of ten or more. The J gene is TRBJ2-1, the V gene TRBV7-3; possibly TRBD1 for D (6 bases). This CDR3 spans 15 amino acids. CDR1 and CDR2 (germline): SGHTA, FQGTGA. V lost 2 bases and J 0 bases, leaving 8 bases between the germline ends. CDR3 sequence: CASSLGGASYNEQFF. CDR3 nucleotides: TGTGCCAGCAGCTTAGGGGGCGCCTCCTACAATGAGCAGTTCTTC.

With regard to this clonotype: A much larger clone sits a single nucleotide away, making a read error possible. V is TRBV5-8 and J is TRBJ1-4; D uncertain. There are 10 residues in the CDR3. Germline V gene lookup returns CDR1 SGHTS and CDR2 YDEGEE. The CDR3 coding sequence is TGTGCCAGCAGCTTAACGGGAGGTCGTTTT. This translates into CASSLTGGRF.

This clonotype turned up a few times. The CDR3 spells CASSFSGALYEQYF. The CDR3, as DNA: TGTGCCAGCAGCTTTAGCGGGGCCCTCTACGAGCAGTACTTC. The J gene is TRBJ2-7, the V gene TRBV5-4; 8 bases align to TRBD2. V was clipped by 2 bases and J by 3 bases; unmatched bases: 4. In germline, CDR1 is SGHNT, CDR2 YYREEE (reference sequence). CDR3 length: 14 residues.

This clonotype was detected a few times. The junction departs from germline at one end; a sequencing error may be responsible. V usage is TRBV7-7 and J usage is TRBJ1-5; D is ambiguous. This CDR3 comprises 14 residues. CDR1 SSHAT and CDR2 FNYEAQ come from the germline V gene (reference sequence). For the CDR3, the DNA is TGTGCTAGCAGCTTGTGGGCCCACAATCAGCCCCAGCATTTT. It yields the protein CASSLWAHNQPQHF. Full variable domain (remainder filled in from reference TRBV7-7 and TRBJ1-5): GAGVSQSPRYKVTKRGQDVTLRCDPISSHATLYWYQQALGQGPEFLTYFNYEAQPDKSGLPSDRFSAERPEGSISTLTIQRTEQRDSAMYRCASSLWAHNQPQHFGDGTRLSIL.

A word on this clonotype: The germline gene is not matched at one end of the junction; a read error may be the cause. The V call is TRBV4-3, the J call TRBJ1-1; no clear D gene. This CDR3 has 11 amino acids. Germline CDR1 LGHNA, CDR2 YSLEER. The CDR3 is CASSQAGPAVF. CDR3 sequence (DNA): TGCGCCAGCAGCCAAGCTGGGCCTGCCGTCTTT.

This clonotype was observed a handful of times. The rearrangement links TRBV4-2 to TRBJ2-5; maybe TRBD2 (7 bases). Trimming cost V 4 bases and J 5 bases, with 14 bases left between them. The CDR3 extends over 14 amino acids. CDR1 and CDR2 (germline): LGHNA, YNFKEQ. CDR3 loop: CASSRDKGGETQYF. The CDR3 coding sequence is TGTGCCAGCAGCCGGGACAAGGGAGGGGAGACCCAGTACTTC.

This sequence joins TRBV6-1 and TRBJ2-1; the D gene is possibly TRBD2 (6 bases). CDR1 and CDR2 (germline): MNHNS, SASEGT. V was shortened by 2 bases and J by 6 bases, with 14 bases between the two germline ends. The CDR3 is 15 amino acids. The CDR3 DNA reads as TGTGCCAGCAGTGAACTCTTTCGGGACTTCAATGAGCAGTTCTTC. This encodes CASSELFRDFNEQFF.

The chain carries TRBV7-6 and TRBJ2-3; 9 nucleotides match TRBD2. The V and J ends lost 3 bases and 2 bases, in that order; junction bases with no gene match: 3. Germline CDR1 reads SGHVS; CDR2 reads FNYEAQ. The CDR3 spans 15 residues. DNA of the CDR3: TGTGCCAGCAGCTTCGCTAGCGGGGACACAGATACGCAGTATTTT. As protein: CASSFASGDTDTQYF.

The gene calls are TRBV20-1 and TRBJ2-7; unclear D gene. CDR1 and CDR2 from the germline V gene are DFQATT and SNEGSKA (reference sequence). The V and J ends lost 3 bases and 1 base respectively, with 7 bases between them. The CDR3 spans 12 residues. For the CDR3, the DNA is TGCAGTGCTAGGAGTAGTTCCTACGAGCAGTACTTC. Residues: CSARSSSYEQYF.